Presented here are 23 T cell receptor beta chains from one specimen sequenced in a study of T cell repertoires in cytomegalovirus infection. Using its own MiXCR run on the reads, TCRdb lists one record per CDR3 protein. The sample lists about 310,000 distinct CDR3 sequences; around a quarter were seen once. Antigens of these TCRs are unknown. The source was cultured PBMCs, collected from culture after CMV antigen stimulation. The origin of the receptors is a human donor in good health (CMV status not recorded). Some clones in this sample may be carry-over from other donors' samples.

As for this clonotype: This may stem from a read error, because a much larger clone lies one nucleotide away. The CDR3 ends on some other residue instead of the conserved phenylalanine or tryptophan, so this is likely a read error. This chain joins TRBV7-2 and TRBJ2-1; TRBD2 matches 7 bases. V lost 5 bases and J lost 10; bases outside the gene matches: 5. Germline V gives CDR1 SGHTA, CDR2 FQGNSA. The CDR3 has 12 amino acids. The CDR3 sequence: CASSGRAVEQFI. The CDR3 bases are TGTGCCAGCAGCGGGAGGGCCGTGGAGCAGTTCATC.

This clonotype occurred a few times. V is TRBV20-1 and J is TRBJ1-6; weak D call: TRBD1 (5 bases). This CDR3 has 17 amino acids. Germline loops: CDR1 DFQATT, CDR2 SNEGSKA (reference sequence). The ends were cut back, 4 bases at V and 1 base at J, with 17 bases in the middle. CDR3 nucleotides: TGCAGTGCTAAAGACTTCAGGGCTCCGTCCTATAATTCACCCCTCCACTTT. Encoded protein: CSAKDFRAPSYNSPLHF.

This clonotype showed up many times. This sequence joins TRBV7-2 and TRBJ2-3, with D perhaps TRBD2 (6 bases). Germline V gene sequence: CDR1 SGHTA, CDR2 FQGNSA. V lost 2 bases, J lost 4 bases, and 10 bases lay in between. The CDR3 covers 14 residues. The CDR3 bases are TGTGCCAGCAGCTTATTTTCGGGGGCAGATACGCAGTATTTT. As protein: CASSLFSGADTQYF.

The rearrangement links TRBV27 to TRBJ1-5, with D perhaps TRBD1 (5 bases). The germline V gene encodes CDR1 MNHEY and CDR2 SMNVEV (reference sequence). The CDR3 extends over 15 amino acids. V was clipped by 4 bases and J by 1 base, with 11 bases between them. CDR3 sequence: CASSWGGGSNQPQHF. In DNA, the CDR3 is TGTGCCAGCAGTTGGGGGGGGGGAAGCAATCAGCCCCAGCATTTT.

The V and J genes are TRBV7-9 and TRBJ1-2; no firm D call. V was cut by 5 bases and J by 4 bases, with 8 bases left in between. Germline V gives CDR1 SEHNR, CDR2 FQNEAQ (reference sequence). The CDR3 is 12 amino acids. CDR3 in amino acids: CASSPLVYGYTF. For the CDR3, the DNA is TGTGCCAGCAGCCCTTTAGTCTATGGCTACACCTTC. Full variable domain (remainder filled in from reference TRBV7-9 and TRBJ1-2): DTGVSQNPRHKITKRGQNVTFRCDPISEHNRLYWYRQTLGQGPEFLTYFQNEAQLEKSRLLSDRFSAERPKGSFSTLEIQRTEQGDSAMYLCASSPLVYGYTFGSGTRLTVV.

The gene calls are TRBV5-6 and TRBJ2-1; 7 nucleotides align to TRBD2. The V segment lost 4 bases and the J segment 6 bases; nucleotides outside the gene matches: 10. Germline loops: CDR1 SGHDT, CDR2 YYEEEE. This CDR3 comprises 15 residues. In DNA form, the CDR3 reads TGTGCCAGCAGCCCCGTGGACGGGAGGCCCAATGAGCAGTTCTTC. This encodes CASSPVDGRPNEQFF.

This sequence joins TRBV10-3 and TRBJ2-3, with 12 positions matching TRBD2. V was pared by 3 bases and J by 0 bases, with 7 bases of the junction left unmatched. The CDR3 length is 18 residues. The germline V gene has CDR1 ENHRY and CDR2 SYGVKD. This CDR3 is CAISDQTSGRLSTDTQYF. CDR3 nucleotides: TGTGCCATCAGTGACCAGACTAGCGGGAGACTTAGCACAGATACGCAGTATTTT.

The CDR3 reads CASSLASHPEQYF. The CDR3 bases are TGTGCCAGCAGCTTAGCGAGTCACCCTGAGCAGTACTTC. This chain links TRBV7-2 with TRBJ2-7; D call uncertain. The length of the CDR3 is 13 residues. V shed 0 bases and J shed 7 bases, with 10 bases lying between them. Germline CDR1 is SGHTA and CDR2 is FQGNSA.

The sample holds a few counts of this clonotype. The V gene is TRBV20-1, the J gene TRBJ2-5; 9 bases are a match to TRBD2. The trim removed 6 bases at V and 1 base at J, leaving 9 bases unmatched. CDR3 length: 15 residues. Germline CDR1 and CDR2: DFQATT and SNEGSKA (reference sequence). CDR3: CSAQETSGGQETQYF. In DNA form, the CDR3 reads TGCAGTGCCCAGGAGACTAGCGGAGGCCAAGAGACCCAGTACTTC.

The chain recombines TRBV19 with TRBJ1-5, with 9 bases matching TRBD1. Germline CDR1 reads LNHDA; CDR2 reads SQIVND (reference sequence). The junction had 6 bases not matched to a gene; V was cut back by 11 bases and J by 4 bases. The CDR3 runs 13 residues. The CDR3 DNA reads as TGTGCCGTGGTTGGACAGGGGAATCAGCCCCAGCATTTT. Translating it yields CAVVGQGNQPQHF.

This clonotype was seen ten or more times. Here the CDR3 DNA reads TGTGCCAGCAGCTTCCGTTGGAAAGTAGCCGGGACTAGCGTACAAGAGACCCAGTACTTC. The encoded protein is CASSFRWKVAGTSVQETQYF. V is TRBV7-8 and J is TRBJ2-5; 10 bases map to TRBD2. Germline-derived CDR1 and CDR2 are SGHVS and FQNEAQ. CDR3 length: 20 amino acids. With 3 bases clipped from V and 2 bases from J, the junction kept 18 bases outside the gene matches.

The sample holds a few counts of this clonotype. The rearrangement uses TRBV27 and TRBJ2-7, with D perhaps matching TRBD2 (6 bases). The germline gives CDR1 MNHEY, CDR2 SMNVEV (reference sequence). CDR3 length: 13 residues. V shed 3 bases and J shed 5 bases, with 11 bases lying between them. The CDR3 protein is CASSFYGSNEQYV. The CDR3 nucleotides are TGTGCCAGCAGTTTCTACGGGAGCAACGAGCAGTACGTC.

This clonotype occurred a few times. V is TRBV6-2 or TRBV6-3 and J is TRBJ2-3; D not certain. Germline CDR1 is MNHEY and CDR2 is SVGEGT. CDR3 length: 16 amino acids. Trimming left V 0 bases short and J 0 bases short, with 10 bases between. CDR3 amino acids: CASSYSFGSSTDTQYF. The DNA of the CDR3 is TGTGCCAGCAGTTACTCCTTTGGATCTAGCACAGATACGCAGTATTTT.

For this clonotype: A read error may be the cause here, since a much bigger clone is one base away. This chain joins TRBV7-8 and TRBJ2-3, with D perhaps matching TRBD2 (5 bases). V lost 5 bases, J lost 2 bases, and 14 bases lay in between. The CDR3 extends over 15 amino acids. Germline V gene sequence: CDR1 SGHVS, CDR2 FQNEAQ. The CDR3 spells CASSPTAEITDTQYF. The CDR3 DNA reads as TGTGCCAGCAGCCCTACAGCGGAGATCACAGATACGCAGTATTTT.

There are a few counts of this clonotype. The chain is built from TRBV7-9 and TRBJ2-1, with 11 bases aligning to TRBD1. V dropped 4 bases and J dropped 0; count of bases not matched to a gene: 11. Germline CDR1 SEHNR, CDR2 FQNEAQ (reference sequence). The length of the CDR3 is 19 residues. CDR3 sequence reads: CASSSGTGGIRSSYNEQFF. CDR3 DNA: TGTGCCAGCAGCTCAGGGACAGGGGGGATACGGAGCTCCTACAATGAGCAGTTCTTC. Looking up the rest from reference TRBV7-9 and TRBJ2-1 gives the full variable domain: DTGVSQNPRHKITKRGQNVTFRCDPISEHNRLYWYRQTLGQGPEFLTYFQNEAQLEKSRLLSDRFSAERPKGSFSTLEIQRTEQGDSAMYLCASSSGTGGIRSSYNEQFFGPGTRLTVL.

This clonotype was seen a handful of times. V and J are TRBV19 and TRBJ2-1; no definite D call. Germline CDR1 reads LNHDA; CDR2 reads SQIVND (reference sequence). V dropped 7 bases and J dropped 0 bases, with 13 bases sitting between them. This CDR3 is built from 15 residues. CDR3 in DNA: TGTGCCAGTAAGTTGTCGCGAAGCTCCTACAATGAGCAGTTCTTC. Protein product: CASKLSRSSYNEQFF.

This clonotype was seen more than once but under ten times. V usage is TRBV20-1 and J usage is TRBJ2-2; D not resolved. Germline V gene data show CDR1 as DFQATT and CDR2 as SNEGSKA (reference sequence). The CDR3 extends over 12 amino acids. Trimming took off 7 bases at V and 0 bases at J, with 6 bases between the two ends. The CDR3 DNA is TGCAGTGGCCGGGCGAACACCGGGGAGCTGTTTTTT. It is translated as CSGRANTGELFF.

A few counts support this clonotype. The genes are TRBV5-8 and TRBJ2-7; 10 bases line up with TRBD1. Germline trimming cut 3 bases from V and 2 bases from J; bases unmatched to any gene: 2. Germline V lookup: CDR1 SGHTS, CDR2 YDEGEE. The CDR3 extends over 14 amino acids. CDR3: CASSSGQGTYEQYV. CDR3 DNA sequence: TGTGCCAGCAGCTCGGGACAGGGGACCTACGAGCAGTACGTC.

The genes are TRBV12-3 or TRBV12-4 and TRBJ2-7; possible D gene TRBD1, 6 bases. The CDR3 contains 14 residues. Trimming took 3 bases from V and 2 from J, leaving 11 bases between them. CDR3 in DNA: TGTGCCAGCAGTTTCGGCCAGGGGACCTACGAGCAGTACTTC. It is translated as CASSFGQGTYEQYF.

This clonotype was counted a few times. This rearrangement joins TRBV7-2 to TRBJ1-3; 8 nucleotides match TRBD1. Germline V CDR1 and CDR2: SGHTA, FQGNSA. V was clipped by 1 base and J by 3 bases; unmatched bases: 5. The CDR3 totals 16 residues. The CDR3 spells CASSLVQGAFGNTIYF. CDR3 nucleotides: TGTGCCAGCAGCTTAGTTCAGGGGGCGTTTGGAAACACCATATATTTT.

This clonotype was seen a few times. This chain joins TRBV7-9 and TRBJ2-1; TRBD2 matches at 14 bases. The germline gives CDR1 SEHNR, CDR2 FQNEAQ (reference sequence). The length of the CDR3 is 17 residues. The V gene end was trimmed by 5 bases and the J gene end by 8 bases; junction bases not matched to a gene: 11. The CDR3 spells CASSARPGTSGSHEQFF. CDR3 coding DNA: TGTGCCAGCAGCGCCAGGCCGGGGACTAGCGGGAGTCATGAGCAGTTCTTC.

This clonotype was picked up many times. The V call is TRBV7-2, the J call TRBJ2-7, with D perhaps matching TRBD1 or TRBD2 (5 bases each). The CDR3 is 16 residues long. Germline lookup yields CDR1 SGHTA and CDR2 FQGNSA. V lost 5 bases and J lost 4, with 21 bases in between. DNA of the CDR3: TGTGCCAGCAGCACCTCCGGGACCCGGAGAGGATACGAGCAGTACGTC. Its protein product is CASSTSGTRRGYEQYV.

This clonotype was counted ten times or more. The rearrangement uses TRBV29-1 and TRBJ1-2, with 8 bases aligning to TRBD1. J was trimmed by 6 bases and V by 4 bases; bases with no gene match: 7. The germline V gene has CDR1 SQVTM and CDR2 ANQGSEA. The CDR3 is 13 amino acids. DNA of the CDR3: TGCAGCGTTGGTAACCGACAGGGGAATGGCTACACCTTC. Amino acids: CSVGNRQGNGYTF.